The 21 T cell receptor beta chains below come from one sample, sequenced in a study of circulating CD8 cells and anti-PD-1 response in melanoma. The QIAseq Immune Repertoire TCR panel built the libraries from roughly 15 ng of total RNA. TCRdb fed the reads into MiXCR, producing one record per CDR3 protein. Altogether fewer than 450 distinct CDR3 sequences are present, under 9% being singletons, with the ten largest covering 25% to 30%. Four subsets defined by PD-1 and/or TIGIT were sorted from live CD3+CD8+TCRalphabeta+ cells. The sequencing used CD8+ T cells from PBMCs, collected at baseline or after one month of anti-PD-1 therapy (not recorded which). All receptors derive from a human donor with melanoma.

This clonotype rates as large. V and J are TRBV12-3 or TRBV12-4 and TRBJ2-5; D is perhaps TRBD2 (5 bases). V gave up 6 bases and J gave up 3 bases, with 11 bases separating them. CDR3 length: 13 amino acids. The CDR3 sequence: CASRPGLEETQYF. CDR3 DNA: TGTGCCAGCAGGCCTGGACTGGAAGAGACCCAGTACTTC.

This clonotype is categorized as large (0.1 to 1%). This sequence joins TRBV29-1 and TRBJ2-7, with 10 bases that match TRBD1. The V gene's germline CDR1 is SQVTM and CDR2 ANQGSEA. The CDR3 runs to 15 residues. V dropped 7 bases and J dropped 3; count of bases not matched to a gene: 12. The CDR3 loop is CSGVLGTGESYEQYF. The CDR3 DNA reads TGCAGCGGCGTGCTGGGGACAGGGGAGAGCTACGAGCAGTACTTC.

In its sample, this clonotype is large (0.1 to 1%). CDR3 protein: CASTEGALTNEQFF. As DNA, the CDR3 is TGTGCCAGCACCGAGGGGGCGTTAACCAATGAGCAGTTCTTC. The chain couples TRBV27 to TRBJ2-1; 7 bases align to TRBD1. V lost 7 bases to trimming and J lost 6 bases; unmatched junction nucleotides: 9. The CDR3 runs to 14 residues. Germline V CDR1 and CDR2: MNHEY, SMNVEV (reference sequence).

This clonotype is large by share. The rearrangement links TRBV24-1 to TRBJ1-6, with 9 bases identical to TRBD1. V trimming: 9 bases; J trimming: 7 bases; junction bases outside the gene matches: 3. Germline V gene sequence: CDR1 KGHDR, CDR2 SFDVKD. The CDR3 consists of 13 residues. CDR3 in amino acids: CATRDRANSPLHF. Written as DNA, the CDR3 is TGTGCCACCCGGGACAGGGCAAATTCACCCCTCCACTTT.

This clonotype is labeled large (0.1 to 1%). V and J are TRBV27 and TRBJ2-1; D uncertain. Deletions cut 5 bases from V and 10 bases from J, with 15 bases between. Germline CDR1 and CDR2: MNHEY and SMNVEV (reference sequence). The CDR3 totals 13 residues. CDR3 in amino acids: CASSRAVSSEQFF. The CDR3, as DNA: TGTGCCAGCAGTCGAGCCGTTAGTAGCGAGCAGTTCTTC.

In its sample, this clonotype is large. The V gene is TRBV27, the J gene TRBJ1-5, with D hard to call. There are 14 residues in the CDR3. Germline CDR1 is MNHEY and CDR2 is SMNVEV (reference sequence). The germline V and J ends were trimmed by 5 bases and 1 base, with 9 bases remaining between them. CDR3 DNA: TGTGCCAGCAGTGAGGGAGAAAGCAATCAGCCCCAGCATTTT. Translated, it gives CASSEGESNQPQHF.

For this clonotype: This may arise from a read error, as a much more abundant clone is one base away. The chain links TRBV5-5 to TRBJ2-7, with D possibly called TRBD1 or TRBD2 (5 bases each). Trimming stripped 3 bases from V and 5 bases from J, with 18 bases between. Germline CDR1 reads SGHKS; CDR2 reads YYEKEE (reference sequence). This CDR3 region has 15 residues. CDR3 protein: CASSSEVSGTHEQYF. The CDR3 DNA sequence: TGTGCCAGCAGCTCGGAAGTGTCAGGGACCCACGAGCAGTACTTC.

By its share, this clonotype is large. The V call is TRBV7-9, the J call TRBJ2-1; TRBD2 might be the D (6 bases). The CDR3 runs to 15 residues. CDR1 is SEHNR and CDR2 is FQNEAQ in the germline V gene (reference sequence). V lost 4 bases, J lost 9 bases, and 19 bases lay in between. In nucleotides, the CDR3 is TGTGCCAGCAGCTCCCGGGACTTCGGGGCCCTTGAGCAGTTCTTC. Its protein is CASSSRDFGALEQFF.

This clonotype is large by share. V gene TRBV27 combines with J gene TRBJ2-1, with TRBD2 identical over 12 bases. Germline CDR1 MNHEY, CDR2 SMNVEV (reference sequence). This CDR3 is built from 16 residues. The junction had 8 bases not matched to a gene; V was cut back by 5 bases and J by 6 bases. The CDR3 is CASSLAGGLKGNEQFF. In nucleotides, the CDR3 is TGTGCCAGCAGTCTAGCGGGGGGGCTAAAGGGCAATGAGCAGTTCTTC.

This clonotype is large (0.1 to 1%) in the sample. The rearrangement links TRBV3-2 to TRBJ2-7; the table calls TRBD1, which could not be checked here. TRBV3-2 is a recognized pseudogene. The CDR3 has 15 residues. The CDR3 loop reads CASSHRDRGYGEQYF. In DNA, the CDR3 is TGTGCCAGCAGCCATAGGGACAGGGGGTATGGCGAGCAGTACTTC.

Notes on this clonotype: This sequence may be a read error, since a much larger clone differs from it by one base. This CDR3 reads CASSIRKGGGSFYEQYF. The DNA of the CDR3 is TGTGCCAGTAGTATTCGGAAAGGGGGCGGGAGCTTCTACGAGCAGTACTTC. J is TRBJ2-7 and V is TRBV19, with D perhaps matching TRBD1 or TRBD2 (7 bases each). V was clipped by 3 bases and J by 3 bases, with 21 bases between them. Germline V gives CDR1 LNHDA, CDR2 SQIVND (reference sequence). The length of the CDR3 is 17 residues.

In regard to this clonotype: A read error is possible here, since a much larger clone lies one base away. V gene TRBV18 combines with J gene TRBJ2-7; TRBD1 aligns across 9 bases. Germline CDR1 KGHSH, CDR2 LQKENI. The trim removed 2 bases at V and 3 bases at J, leaving 11 bases unmatched. The CDR3 runs 17 residues. CDR3 residues: CASSPRPGQGDFYEQYF. CDR3 DNA sequence: TGTGCCAGCTCACCAAGACCGGGACAGGGAGACTTCTACGAGCAGTACTTC. Looking up the rest from reference TRBV18 and TRBJ2-7 gives the full variable domain: NAGVMQNPRHLVRRRGQEARLRCSPMKGHSHVYWYRQLPEEGLKFMVYLQKENIIDESGMPKERFSAEFPKEGPSILRIQQVVRGDSAAYFCASSPRPGQGDFYEQYFGPGTRLTVT.

By frequency in the sample, this clonotype is large. The V gene is TRBV27, the J gene TRBJ1-2; unclear D gene. The CDR3 is 14 residues long. Trimming shortened V by 0 bases and J by 1 base, and 6 bases separated the two germline ends. Germline V CDR1 and CDR2: MNHEY, SMNVEV (reference sequence). CDR3 sequence (DNA): TGTGCCAGCAGTTTATCTATTCTTAACTATGGCTACACCTTC. As protein: CASSLSILNYGYTF.

This clonotype is judged large. This chain links TRBV7-9 with TRBJ2-1; a possible D gene is TRBD2 (5 bases). Deletions cut 5 bases from V and 0 bases from J, with 14 bases between. Germline CDR1 and CDR2: SEHNR and FQNEAQ (reference sequence). The CDR3 is 16 residues long. DNA of the CDR3: TGTGCCAGCAGCGGGCTACGGGGTAGCTCCTACAATGAGCAGTTCTTC. Protein product: CASSGLRGSSYNEQFF.

This clonotype rates as large (0.1 to 1%). J is TRBJ2-6 and V is TRBV7-9; weak D call: TRBD1 (6 bases). The CDR3 loop spans 16 amino acids. Germline V lookup: CDR1 SEHNR, CDR2 FQNEAQ (reference sequence). Trimming cost V 5 bases and J 0 bases, with 11 bases left between them. The CDR3 reads CASSPGQNSGANVLTF. In DNA, the CDR3 is TGTGCCAGCAGCCCCGGACAGAACTCTGGGGCCAACGTCCTGACTTTC.

By sample fraction, this clonotype is medium-sized. CDR3 sequence: CASSLGGANTDTQYF. CDR3 DNA sequence: TGTGCCAGCAGTTTAGGGGGGGCGAACACAGATACGCAGTATTTT. J is TRBJ2-3 and V is TRBV12-3 or TRBV12-4; either TRBD1 or TRBD2 may supply D (6 bases each). The CDR3 length is 15 residues. Trimming took 1 base from V and 2 from J, leaving 10 bases between them.

Within the sample, this clonotype is medium-sized. The V gene is TRBV29-1, the J gene TRBJ2-3; TRBD2 aligns across 7 bases. Germline CDR1 reads SQVTM; CDR2 reads ANQGSEA. This CDR3 has 12 amino acids. V lost 5 bases, J lost 9 bases, and 8 bases stayed unmatched. The CDR3, as DNA: TGCAGCGTTTATCTAGCGGACGGGACGCAGTATTTT. Protein product: CSVYLADGTQYF.

Sample share makes this clonotype large (0.1 to 1%). V gene TRBV27 combines with J gene TRBJ2-7, with D perhaps being TRBD1 or TRBD2 (5 bases each). With 5 bases removed from V and 2 bases from J, the gap between germline ends came to 10 bases. Germline V gene sequence: CDR1 MNHEY, CDR2 SMNVEV (reference sequence). This CDR3 spans 13 amino acids. CDR3 sequence reads: CASSRGGPYEQYF. In DNA, the CDR3 is TGTGCCAGCAGTCGGGGCGGGCCCTACGAGCAGTACTTC.

In its sample, this clonotype is large (0.1 to 1%). The chain couples TRBV29-1 to TRBJ2-3; D is uncertain. The CDR3 runs to 15 residues. Germline V gives CDR1 SQVTM, CDR2 ANQGSEA. V dropped 3 bases and J dropped 2 bases, with 15 bases sitting between them. This chain's CDR3 is CSVDGGSLPTDTQYF. The CDR3 DNA reads as TGCAGCGTTGACGGCGGCAGCCTCCCCACAGATACGCAGTATTTT.

Notes on this clonotype: One end of the junction fails to match germline, which may point to a read error. The CDR3 sequence is CAGSPRQGWYEQYF. The CDR3 nucleotides are TGTGCCGGCAGCCCTCGACAGGGGTGGTACGAGCAGTACTTC. The chain has TRBV7-2 and TRBJ2-7; 8 bases line up with TRBD1. Germline CDR1 reads SGHTA; CDR2 reads FQGNSA. The CDR3 is 14 amino acids.

This clonotype was picked up a small number of times. The gene calls are TRBV5-5 and TRBJ1-5; a weak D match, TRBD1 (5 bases). The V end lost 0 bases, the J end lost 6 bases, and 13 bases lay between the germline ends. Germline V gene sequence: CDR1 SGHKS, CDR2 YYEKEE (reference sequence). This CDR3 region has 15 residues. The CDR3, as DNA: TGTGCCAGCAGCTTGGCAGGAGAGGGGACTCAGCCCCAGCATTTT. Its protein is CASSLAGEGTQPQHF.